The 12 T cell receptor beta chains presented below share a single source sample, sequenced in a study of yellow fever vaccine responses in identical twins. TCRdb re-called the RT-PCR reads through MiXCR, storing one row per CDR3 protein. The table includes about 20,000 distinct CDR3 sequences, over 65% detected once. The sample was T cells from blood (PBMCs), unsorted or a sorted subset (not recorded which), taken before or after yellow fever vaccination (not recorded which). These TCRs come from a woman in her late teens or twenties who received the yellow fever vaccine.

The genes are TRBV7-6 and TRBJ2-5; a possible D gene is TRBD2 (5 bases). Trimming shortened V by 2 bases and J by 0 bases, and 7 bases separated the two germline ends. Germline CDR1 and CDR2: SGHVS and FNYEAQ. CDR3 length: 14 residues. CDR3 in amino acids: CASSLRGNQETQYF. The CDR3, as DNA: TGTGCCAGCAGCTTACGAGGGAACCAAGAGACCCAGTACTTC. Combining the CDR3 with reference TRBV7-6 and TRBJ2-5 gives the whole variable domain GAGVSQSPRYKVTKRGQDVALRCDPISGHVSLYWYRQALGQGPEFLTYFNYEAQQDKSGLPNDRFSAERPEGSISTLTIQRTEQRDSAMYRCASSLRGNQETQYFGPGTRLLVL.

This clonotype is a singleton in its sample. The chain couples TRBV20-1 to TRBJ1-1; D remains unclear. The V and J ends lost 3 bases and 0 bases respectively, with 11 bases between them. The CDR3 covers 14 residues. Germline loops: CDR1 DFQATT, CDR2 SNEGSKA (reference sequence). The CDR3 here is CSASSPTLNTEAFF. Written as DNA, the CDR3 is TGCAGTGCTAGCAGCCCCACCTTGAACACTGAAGCTTTCTTT.

This clonotype occurred a few times. The chain carries TRBV18 and TRBJ1-4; 8 bases fit TRBD1. The germline V gene has CDR1 KGHSH and CDR2 LQKENI. The V and J ends lost 3 bases and 3 bases, in that order; junction bases with no gene match: 6. The CDR3 has 16 amino acids. CDR3 in amino acids: CASSPRGLKANEKLFF. The CDR3 DNA reads as TGTGCCAGCTCACCCAGGGGGCTAAAGGCTAATGAAAAACTGTTTTTT.

This clonotype was counted only a few times. The chain employs TRBV16 and TRBJ2-7; D might be TRBD2 (5 bases). The CDR3 runs to 12 residues. V dropped 2 bases and J dropped 3 bases, with 5 bases sitting between them. Looked up from germline, CDR1 is KGHSY and CDR2 is FQNENV. CDR3 sequence reads: CASSQGSYEQYV. In DNA form, the CDR3 reads TGTGCCAGCAGCCAAGGGAGCTACGAGCAGTACGTC.

The chain uses TRBV29-1 and TRBJ2-7; 7 bases match TRBD1. The length of the CDR3 is 13 residues. Germline-derived CDR1 and CDR2 are SQVTM and ANQGSEA. V trimming: 7 bases; J trimming: 0 bases; junction bases outside the gene matches: 6. The CDR3 DNA follows: TGCAGCGCTGCCGGACAGGCCTCCTACGAGCAGTACTTC. Amino acid sequence: CSAAGQASYEQYF.

The rearrangement uses TRBV24-1 and TRBJ2-2, with D perhaps being TRBD1 or TRBD2 (6 bases each). CDR3 length equals 17 residues. V shed 5 bases and J shed 1 base, with 16 bases lying between them. The germline V gene has CDR1 KGHDR and CDR2 SFDVKD. CDR3 nucleotide sequence: TGTGCCACCAGTGGGTCGACGGGGGCCGTGAACACCGGGGAGCTGTTTTTT. This sequence encodes CATSGSTGAVNTGELFF.

This sequence joins TRBV18 and TRBJ1-5; 8 nucleotides align to TRBD1. V gave up 1 base and J gave up 7 bases; unmatched junction bases: 6. Per the germline V gene, CDR1 is KGHSH and CDR2 is LQKENI. The CDR3 sequence is 15 residues long. The CDR3 protein is CASSPLQGVDQPQHF. DNA of the CDR3: TGTGCCAGCTCACCACTACAGGGGGTCGACCAGCCCCAGCATTTT.

V usage is TRBV9 and J usage is TRBJ2-1; D gene ambiguous. The V end lost 1 base, the J end lost 6 bases, and 8 bases lay between the germline ends. Germline CDR1 SGDLS, CDR2 YYNGEE. The CDR3 extends over 13 amino acids. As DNA, the CDR3 is TGTGCCAGCAGCGTATCTGTGGTCAATGAGCAGTTCTTC. This sequence encodes CASSVSVVNEQFF. The variable domain in full, with the rest retrieved from reference TRBV9 and TRBJ2-1, is DSGVTQTPKHLITATGQRVTLRCSPRSGDLSVYWYQQSLDQGLQFLIQYYNGEERAKGNILERFSAQQFPDLHSELNLSSLELGDSALYFCASSVSVVNEQFFGPGTRLTVL.

This clonotype turned up a few times. The CDR3 sequence is CASSFQLPPGRNEAFF. The DNA of the CDR3 is TGTGCCAGCAGTTTCCAACTACCTCCGGGACGGAATGAAGCTTTCTTT. The chain has TRBV28 and TRBJ1-1, with D possibly matching TRBD1 (5 bases). V was cut by 3 bases and J by 7 bases, with 21 bases left in between. CDR1 is MDHEN and CDR2 is SYDVKM in the germline V gene. There are 16 residues in the CDR3.

This chain joins TRBV23-1 and TRBJ1-6; D is uncertain. TRBV23-1 is marked as an open reading frame, function uncertain. Trimming shortened V by 0 bases and J by 7 bases, and 19 bases separated the two germline ends. The CDR3 length is 18 residues. Here the CDR3 reads CASSQSKAKDLKNSPLHF. CDR3 bases: TGCGCCAGCAGTCAATCGAAAGCAAAGGATTTGAAAAATTCACCCCTCCACTTT.

This clonotype was counted between two and nine times. The V call is TRBV20-1, the J call TRBJ2-1; 14 positions agree with TRBD2. Trimming removed 5 bases from V and 4 bases from J; junction bases left unmatched: 4. The CDR3 has 15 residues. Germline loops: CDR1 DFQATT, CDR2 SNEGSKA (reference sequence). CDR3 sequence: CSAGGLAGVYNEQFF. In DNA form, the CDR3 reads TGCAGTGCTGGGGGACTAGCGGGAGTATACAATGAGCAGTTCTTC.

The chain employs TRBV11-3 and TRBJ2-3, with a possible D match to TRBD1 (6 bases). Per the germline V gene, CDR1 is SGHNT and CDR2 is YENEEA. The CDR3 is made up of 14 amino acids. V lost 5 bases and J lost 2, with 11 bases in between. The CDR3 DNA is TGTGCCAGCAGCCGGGACAAGTACACAGATACGCAGTATTTT. It yields the protein CASSRDKYTDTQYF.